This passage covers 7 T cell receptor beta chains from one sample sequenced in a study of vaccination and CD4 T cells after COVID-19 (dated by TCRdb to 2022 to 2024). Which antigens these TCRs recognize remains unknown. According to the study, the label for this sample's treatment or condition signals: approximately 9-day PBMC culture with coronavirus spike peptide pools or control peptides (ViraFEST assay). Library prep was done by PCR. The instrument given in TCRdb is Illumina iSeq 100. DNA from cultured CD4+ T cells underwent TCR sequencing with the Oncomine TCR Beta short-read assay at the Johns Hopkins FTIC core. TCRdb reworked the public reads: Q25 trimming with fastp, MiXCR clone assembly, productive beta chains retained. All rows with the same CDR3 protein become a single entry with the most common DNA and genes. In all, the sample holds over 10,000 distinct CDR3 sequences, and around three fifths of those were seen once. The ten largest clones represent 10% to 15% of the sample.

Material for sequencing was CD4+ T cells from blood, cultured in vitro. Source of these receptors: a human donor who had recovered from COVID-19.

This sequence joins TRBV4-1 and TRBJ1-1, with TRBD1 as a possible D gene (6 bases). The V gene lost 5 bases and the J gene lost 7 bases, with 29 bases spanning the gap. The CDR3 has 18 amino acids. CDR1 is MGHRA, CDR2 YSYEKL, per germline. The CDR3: CASSSGSRRPGTLYEAFF. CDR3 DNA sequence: TGCGCCAGCAGCTCAGGTTCCCGCCGGCCAGGGACACTGTATGAAGCTTTCTTT.

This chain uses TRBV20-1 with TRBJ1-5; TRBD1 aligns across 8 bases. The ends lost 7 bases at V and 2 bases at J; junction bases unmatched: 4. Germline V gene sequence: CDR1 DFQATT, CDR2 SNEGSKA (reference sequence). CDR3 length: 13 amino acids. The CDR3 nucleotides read TGCAGTGTTCCGGGACAGGGCAATCAGCCCCAGCATTTT. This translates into CSVPGQGNQPQHF.

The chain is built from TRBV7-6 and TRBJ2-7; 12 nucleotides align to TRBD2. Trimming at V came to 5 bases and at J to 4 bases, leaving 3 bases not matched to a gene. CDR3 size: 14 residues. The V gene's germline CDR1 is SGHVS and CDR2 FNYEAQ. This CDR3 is CASSATSGSYEQYF. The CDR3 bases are TGTGCCAGCAGCGCGACTAGCGGGAGTTACGAGCAGTACTTC.

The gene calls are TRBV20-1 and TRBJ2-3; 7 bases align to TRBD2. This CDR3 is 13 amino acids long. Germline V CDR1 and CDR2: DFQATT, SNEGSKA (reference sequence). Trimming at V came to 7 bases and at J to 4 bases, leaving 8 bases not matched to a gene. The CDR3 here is CSDGGSGPDTQYF. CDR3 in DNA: TGCAGTGATGGCGGGAGCGGCCCAGATACGCAGTATTTT.

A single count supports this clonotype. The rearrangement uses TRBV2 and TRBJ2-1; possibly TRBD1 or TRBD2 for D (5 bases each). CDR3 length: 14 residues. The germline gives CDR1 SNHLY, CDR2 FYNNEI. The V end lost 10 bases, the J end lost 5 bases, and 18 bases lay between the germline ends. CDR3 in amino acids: CATLGRLGDNEQFF. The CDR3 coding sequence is TGTGCCACCTTGGGCCGTTTGGGGGACAATGAGCAGTTCTTC.

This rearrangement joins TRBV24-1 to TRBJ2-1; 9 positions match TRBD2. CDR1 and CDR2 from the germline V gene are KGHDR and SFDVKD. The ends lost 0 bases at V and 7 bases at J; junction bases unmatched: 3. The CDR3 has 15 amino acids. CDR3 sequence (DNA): TGTGCCACCAGTGATTTGATTAGCGGGAGTAATGAGCAGTTCTTC. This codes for CATSDLISGSNEQFF.

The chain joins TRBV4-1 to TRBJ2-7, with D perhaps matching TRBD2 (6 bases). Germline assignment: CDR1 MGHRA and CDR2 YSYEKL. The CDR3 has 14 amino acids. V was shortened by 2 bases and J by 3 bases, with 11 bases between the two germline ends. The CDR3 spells CASSQLLAGYEQYF. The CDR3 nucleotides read TGCGCCAGCAGCCAACTACTAGCAGGCTACGAGCAGTACTTC.